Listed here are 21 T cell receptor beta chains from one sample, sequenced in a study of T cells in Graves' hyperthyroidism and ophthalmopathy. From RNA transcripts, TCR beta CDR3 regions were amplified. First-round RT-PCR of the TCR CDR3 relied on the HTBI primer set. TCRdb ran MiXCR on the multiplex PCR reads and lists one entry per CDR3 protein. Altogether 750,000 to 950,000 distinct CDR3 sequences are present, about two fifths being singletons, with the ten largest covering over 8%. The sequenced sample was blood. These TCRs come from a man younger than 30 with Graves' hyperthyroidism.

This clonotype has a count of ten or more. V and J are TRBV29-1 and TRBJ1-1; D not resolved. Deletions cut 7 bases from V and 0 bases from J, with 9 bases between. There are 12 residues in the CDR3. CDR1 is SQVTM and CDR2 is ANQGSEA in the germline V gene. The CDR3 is CSALDLNTEAFF. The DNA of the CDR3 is TGCAGCGCACTAGACCTGAACACTGAAGCTTTCTTT.

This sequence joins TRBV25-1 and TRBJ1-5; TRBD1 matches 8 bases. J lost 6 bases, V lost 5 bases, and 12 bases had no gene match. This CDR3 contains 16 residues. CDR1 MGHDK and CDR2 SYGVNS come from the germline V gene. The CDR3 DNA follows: TGTGCCAGCAGTTATCTTCCGGGACAGGTACGTCAGCCCCAGCATTTT. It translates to CASSYLPGQVRQPQHF.

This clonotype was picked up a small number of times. The CDR3 sequence is CATSRAFNQPQHF. Here the CDR3 DNA reads TGTGCCACCTCCCGGGCATTCAATCAGCCCCAGCATTTT. V usage is TRBV10-3 and J usage is TRBJ1-5; D ambiguous. Germline-derived CDR1 and CDR2 are ENHRY and SYGVKD. The V and J ends lost 10 bases and 3 bases respectively, with 13 bases between them. The CDR3 length is 13 residues.

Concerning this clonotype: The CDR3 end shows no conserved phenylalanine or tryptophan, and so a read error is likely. The CDR3 protein is CSVVRENSYEQYL. The CDR3, as DNA: TGCAGCGTTGTCCGGGAGAACTCCTACGAGCAGTACCTC. The rearrangement links TRBV29-1 to TRBJ2-7; possible D gene TRBD2, 6 bases. This CDR3 is 13 amino acids long. Germline CDR1 and CDR2: SQVTM and ANQGSEA. Trimming cost V 4 bases and J 0 bases, with 10 bases left between them.

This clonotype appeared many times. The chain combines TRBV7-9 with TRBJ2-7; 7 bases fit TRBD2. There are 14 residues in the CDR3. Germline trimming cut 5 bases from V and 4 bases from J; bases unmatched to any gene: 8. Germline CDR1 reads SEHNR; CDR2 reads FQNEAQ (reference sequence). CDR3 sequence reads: CASSLGGPGYEQYF. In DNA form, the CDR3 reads TGTGCCAGCAGCCTGGGAGGGCCCGGATACGAGCAGTACTTC.

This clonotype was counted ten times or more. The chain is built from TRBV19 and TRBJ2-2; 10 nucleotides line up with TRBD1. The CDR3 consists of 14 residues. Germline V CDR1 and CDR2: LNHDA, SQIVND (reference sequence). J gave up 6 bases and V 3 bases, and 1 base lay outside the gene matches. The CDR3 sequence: CASSIGTGAGELFF. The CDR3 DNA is TGTGCCAGTAGTATCGGGACAGGGGCCGGGGAGCTGTTTTTT.

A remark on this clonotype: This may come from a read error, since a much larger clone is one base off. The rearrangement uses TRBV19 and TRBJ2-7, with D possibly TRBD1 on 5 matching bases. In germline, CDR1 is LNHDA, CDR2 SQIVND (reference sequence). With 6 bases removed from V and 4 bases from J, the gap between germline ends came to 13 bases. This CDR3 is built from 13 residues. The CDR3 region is CASSRSQGYEQYF. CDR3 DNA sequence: TGTGCCAGTAGCAGAAGCCAGGGTTACGAGCAGTACTTC.

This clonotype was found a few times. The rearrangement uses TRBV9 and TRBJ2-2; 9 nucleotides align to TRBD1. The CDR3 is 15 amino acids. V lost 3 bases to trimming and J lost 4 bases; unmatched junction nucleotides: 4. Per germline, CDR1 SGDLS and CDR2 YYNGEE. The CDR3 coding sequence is TGTGCCAGCAGCGAGTACAGGGGGCTCACCGGGGAGCTGTTTTTT. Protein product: CASSEYRGLTGELFF.

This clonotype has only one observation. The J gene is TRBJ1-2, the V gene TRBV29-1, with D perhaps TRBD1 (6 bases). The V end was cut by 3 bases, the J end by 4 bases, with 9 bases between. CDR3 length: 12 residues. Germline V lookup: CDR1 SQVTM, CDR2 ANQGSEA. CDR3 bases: TGCAGCGTTGACAGGACAGCCTATGGCTACACCTTC. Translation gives CSVDRTAYGYTF.

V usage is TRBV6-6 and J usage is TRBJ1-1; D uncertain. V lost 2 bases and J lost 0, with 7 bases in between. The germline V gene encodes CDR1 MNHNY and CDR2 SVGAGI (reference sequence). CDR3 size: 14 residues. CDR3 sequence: CASSYEEMNTEAFF. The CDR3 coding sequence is TGTGCCAGCAGTTACGAAGAGATGAACACTGAAGCTTTCTTT.

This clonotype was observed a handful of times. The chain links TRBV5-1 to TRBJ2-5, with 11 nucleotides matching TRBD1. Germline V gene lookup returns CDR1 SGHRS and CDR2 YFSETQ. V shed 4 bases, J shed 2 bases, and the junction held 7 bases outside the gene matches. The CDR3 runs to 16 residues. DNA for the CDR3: TGCGCCAGCAGCCTCAGGACAGGGGGCCTACAAGAGACCCAGTACTTC. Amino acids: CASSLRTGGLQETQYF.

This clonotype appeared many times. CDR3: CSAIDEKLFF. The CDR3 nucleotides read TGCAGTGCGATAGATGAAAAACTGTTTTTT. The V and J genes are TRBV20-1 and TRBJ1-4; D call uncertain. The germline V gene encodes CDR1 DFQATT and CDR2 SNEGSKA (reference sequence). The CDR3 is 10 residues long. Trimming took off 6 bases at V and 6 bases at J, with 5 bases between the two ends.

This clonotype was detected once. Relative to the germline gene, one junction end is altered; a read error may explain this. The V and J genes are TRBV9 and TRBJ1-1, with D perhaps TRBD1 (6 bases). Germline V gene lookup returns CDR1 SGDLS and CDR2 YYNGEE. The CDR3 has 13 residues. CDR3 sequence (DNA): TGTGCCAGCAGTCCGGGGGGCGGCCCTGAAGCTTCCTTT. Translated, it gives CASSPGGGPEASF.

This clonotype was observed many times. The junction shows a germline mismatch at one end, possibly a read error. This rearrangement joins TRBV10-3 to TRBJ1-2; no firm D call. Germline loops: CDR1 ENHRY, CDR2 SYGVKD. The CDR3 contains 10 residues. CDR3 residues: CAIGDYGYTF. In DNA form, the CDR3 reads TGTGCCATCGGTGACTATGGCTACACCTTC.

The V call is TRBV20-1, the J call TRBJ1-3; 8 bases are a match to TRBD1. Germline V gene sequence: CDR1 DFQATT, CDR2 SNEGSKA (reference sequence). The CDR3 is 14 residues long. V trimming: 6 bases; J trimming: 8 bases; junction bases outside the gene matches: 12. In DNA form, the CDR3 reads TGCAGTGCCGCGACAGGGGCCGATGGCTACACCATATATTTT. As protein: CSAATGADGYTIYF.

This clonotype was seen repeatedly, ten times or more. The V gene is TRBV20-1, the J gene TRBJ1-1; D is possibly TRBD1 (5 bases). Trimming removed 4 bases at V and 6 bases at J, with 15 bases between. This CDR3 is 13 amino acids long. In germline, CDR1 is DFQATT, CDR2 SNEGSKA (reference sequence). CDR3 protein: CSAIRQRPAEAFF. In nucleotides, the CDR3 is TGCAGTGCTATTCGACAGCGGCCTGCTGAAGCTTTCTTT.

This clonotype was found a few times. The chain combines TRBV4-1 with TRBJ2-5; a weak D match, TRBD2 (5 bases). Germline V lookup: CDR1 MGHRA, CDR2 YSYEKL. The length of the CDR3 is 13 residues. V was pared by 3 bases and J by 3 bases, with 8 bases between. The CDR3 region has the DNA TGCGCCAGCAGCCACGGGCGGGAAGAGACCCAGTACTTC. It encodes CASSHGREETQYF.

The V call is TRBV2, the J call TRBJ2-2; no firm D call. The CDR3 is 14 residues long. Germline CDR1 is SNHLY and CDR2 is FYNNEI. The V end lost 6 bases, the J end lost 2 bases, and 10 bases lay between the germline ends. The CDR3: CASSQRFNTGELFF. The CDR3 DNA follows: TGTGCCAGCAGCCAGAGATTTAACACCGGGGAGCTGTTTTTT.

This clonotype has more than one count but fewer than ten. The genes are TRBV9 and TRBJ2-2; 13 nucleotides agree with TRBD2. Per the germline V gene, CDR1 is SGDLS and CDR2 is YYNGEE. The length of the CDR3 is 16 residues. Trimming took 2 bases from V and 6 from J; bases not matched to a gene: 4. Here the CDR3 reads CASSVGLAGTSGELFF. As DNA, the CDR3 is TGTGCCAGCAGCGTGGGACTAGCGGGGACGTCCGGGGAGCTGTTTTTT.

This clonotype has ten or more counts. DNA of the CDR3: TGTGCCAGTTCCGCGACCGGGGGCCACGAGCAGTACTTC. This gives the protein CASSATGGHEQYF. The chain employs TRBV19 and TRBJ2-7; D is perhaps TRBD1 or TRBD2 (6 bases each). The CDR3 loop spans 13 amino acids. With 8 bases removed from V and 5 bases from J, the gap between germline ends came to 16 bases. Germline assignment: CDR1 LNHDA and CDR2 SQIVND (reference sequence).

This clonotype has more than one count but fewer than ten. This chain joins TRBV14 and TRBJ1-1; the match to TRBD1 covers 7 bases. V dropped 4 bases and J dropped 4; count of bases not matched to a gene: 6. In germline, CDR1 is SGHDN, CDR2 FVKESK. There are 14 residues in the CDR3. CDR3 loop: CASSPPPGGTEAFF. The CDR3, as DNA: TGTGCCAGCAGCCCGCCCCCAGGGGGCACTGAAGCTTTCTTT.